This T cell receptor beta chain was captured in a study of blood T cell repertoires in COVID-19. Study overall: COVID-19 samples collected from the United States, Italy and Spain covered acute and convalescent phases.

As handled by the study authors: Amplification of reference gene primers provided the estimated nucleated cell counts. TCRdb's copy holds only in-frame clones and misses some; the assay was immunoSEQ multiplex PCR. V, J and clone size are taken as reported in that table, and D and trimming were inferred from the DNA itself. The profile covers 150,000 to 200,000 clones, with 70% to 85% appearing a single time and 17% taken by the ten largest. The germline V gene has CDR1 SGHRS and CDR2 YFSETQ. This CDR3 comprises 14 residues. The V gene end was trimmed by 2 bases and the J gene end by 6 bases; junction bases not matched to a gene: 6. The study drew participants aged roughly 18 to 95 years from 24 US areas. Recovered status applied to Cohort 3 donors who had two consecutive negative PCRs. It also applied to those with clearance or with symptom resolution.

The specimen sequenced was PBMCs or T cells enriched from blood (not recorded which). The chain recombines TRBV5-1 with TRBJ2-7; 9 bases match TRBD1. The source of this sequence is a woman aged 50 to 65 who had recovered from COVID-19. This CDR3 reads CASSFSNRGREQYF. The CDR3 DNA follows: TGCGCCAGCAGCTTCTCGAACAGGGGGCGCGAGCAGTACTTC.